A single sample gave rise to the 32 T cell receptor beta chains below, sequenced in a study of cytomegalovirus exposure and HLA in healthy donors. Measured with immunoSEQ multiplex PCR; TCRdb has only the in-frame clones, and not every one. This table has over 65,000 clones, around 94% appearing once. Input material: PBMCs. All receptors come from a woman between 18 and 29 years old in good health and CMV-seropositive.

The chain joins TRBV30 to TRBJ1-5, with 9 bases identical to TRBD1. The CDR3 loop spans 14 amino acids. Germline values: CDR1 GTSNPN, CDR2 SVGIG (reference sequence). After removal of 3 bases from V and 6 bases from J, the junction contained 6 bases not matched to a gene. CDR3: CAWRGQGGIQPQHF. The CDR3, as DNA: TGTGCCTGGAGGGGACAGGGAGGAATTCAGCCCCAGCATTTT.

V gene TRBV5-1 combines with J gene TRBJ2-5; 7 nucleotides match TRBD2. Germline CDR1 is SGHRS and CDR2 is YFSETQ. V was clipped by 0 bases and J by 5 bases; unmatched bases: 10. CDR3 length equals 16 residues. The CDR3 coding sequence is TGCGCCAGCAGCTTGGCCCCGGCGGGAGCCATGGAGACCCAGTACTTC. It codes for CASSLAPAGAMETQYF.

V gene TRBV18 combines with J gene TRBJ2-7; 9 nucleotides match TRBD1. Germline CDR1 KGHSH, CDR2 LQKENI. V shed 3 bases and J 5 bases; nucleotides not matched to a gene: 8. The CDR3 covers 15 residues. The CDR3 nucleotides are TGTGCCAGCTCACCGACCGGGACAGGGCAGGACGAGCAGTACTTC. Its translation: CASSPTGTGQDEQYF.

The gene calls are TRBV5-8 and TRBJ1-1, with 8 positions matching TRBD1. The length of the CDR3 is 16 residues. With V trimmed by 2 bases and J by 7 bases, 13 bases remained unmatched. CDR1 and CDR2 from the germline V gene are SGHTS and YDEGEE. The CDR3 coding sequence is TGTGCCAGCAGCTTTGGCCCAACCGGGACAGGCTATGAAGCTTTCTTT. Translating gives CASSFGPTGTGYEAFF. The variable domain in full, with the rest retrieved from reference TRBV5-8 and TRBJ1-1, is EAGVTQSPTHLIKTRGQQATLRCSPISGHTSVYWYQQALGLGLQFLLWYDEGEERNRGNFPPRFSGRQFPNYSSELNVNALELEDSALYLCASSFGPTGTGYEAFFGQGTRLTVV.

Remarks on this clone: Distinct nucleotide sequences in the sample also encode this CDR3. The V call is TRBV15, the J call TRBJ1-6; no reliable D call. This CDR3 is 16 amino acids long. The germline V and J ends were trimmed by 0 bases and 0 bases, with 6 bases remaining between them. CDR1 and CDR2 from the germline V gene are LNHNV and YYDKDF (reference sequence). This chain's CDR3 is CATSRDISSYNSPLHF. In DNA, the CDR3 is TGTGCCACCAGCAGAGATATTAGCTCCTATAATTCACCCCTCCACTTT.

The rearrangement joins TRBV30 to TRBJ2-7; 8 bases are a match to TRBD2. Trimming took 2 bases from V and 2 from J; bases not matched to a gene: 8. The germline V gene has CDR1 GTSNPN and CDR2 SVGIG (reference sequence). The CDR3 loop spans 15 amino acids. CDR3 amino acids: CAWSLHPGLAYEQYF. CDR3 sequence (DNA): TGTGCCTGGAGTTTACACCCGGGACTAGCCTACGAGCAGTACTTC.

In DNA form, the CDR3 reads TGCGCCAGCAGCCAGGGACAGGGCGAAAATGGCTACACCTTC. Translating it yields CASSQGQGENGYTF. The V gene is TRBV4-3, the J gene TRBJ1-2, with 9 bases lining up with TRBD1. The CDR3 has 14 amino acids. Germline CDR1 and CDR2: LGHNA and YSLEER. V trimming: 3 bases; J trimming: 6 bases; junction bases outside the gene matches: 5.

In regard to this clone: A single base separates this from a much larger clone, so it may be a read error. The same CDR3 arises from other DNA sequences in this sample as well. The chain links TRBV2 to TRBJ1-2; 7 positions agree with TRBD1. The CDR3 runs 16 residues. Germline values: CDR1 SNHLY, CDR2 FYNNEI. Trimming cost V 6 bases and J 1 base; bases outside gene matches: 11. CDR3 loop: CASRRSRDRDNYGYTF. CDR3 bases: TGTGCCAGCAGACGGTCGAGGGACAGAGATAACTATGGCTACACCTTC.

This chain uses TRBV7-8 with TRBJ1-3, with D hard to call. The V end was cut by 5 bases, the J end by 2 bases, with 10 bases between. The CDR3 has 14 residues. In germline, CDR1 is SGHVS, CDR2 FQNEAQ. The CDR3 sequence is CASSQPSAGNTIYF. As DNA, the CDR3 is TGTGCCAGCAGCCAGCCAAGCGCTGGAAACACCATATATTTT. Variable domain in full (rest from reference TRBV7-8 and TRBJ1-3): GAGVSQSPRYKVAKRGQDVALRCDPISGHVSLFWYQQALGQGPEFLTYFQNEAQLDKSGLPSDRFFAERPEGSVSTLKIQRTQQEDSAVYLCASSQPSAGNTIYFGEGSWLTVV.

The chain carries TRBV11-3 and TRBJ2-3; 8 bases line up with TRBD2. The CDR3 spans 16 residues. V dropped 1 base and J dropped 2; count of bases not matched to a gene: 5. In germline, CDR1 is SGHNT, CDR2 YENEEA. Written as DNA, the CDR3 is TGTGCCAGCAGCTTAGGGAGCGGGGGTCCCACAGATACGCAGTATTTT. This encodes CASSLGSGGPTDTQYF.

This chain connects TRBV14 to TRBJ2-3; 10 bases agree with TRBD1. The CDR3 spans 17 residues. Germline loops: CDR1 SGHDN, CDR2 FVKESK. The V segment lost 3 bases and the J segment 3 bases; nucleotides outside the gene matches: 9. CDR3 protein: CASSQRQGAVGTDTQYF. CDR3 bases: TGTGCCAGCAGCCAGCGACAGGGGGCGGTCGGGACAGATACGCAGTATTTT.

The chain is built from TRBV28 and TRBJ2-3; D possibly corresponds to TRBD2 (5 bases). V dropped 5 bases and J dropped 3 bases, with 12 bases sitting between them. The CDR3 has 14 amino acids. Germline V CDR1 and CDR2: MDHEN, SYDVKM. Here the CDR3 reads CASSRPGGTDTQYF. DNA for the CDR3: TGTGCCAGCAGTCGCCCGGGCGGGACAGATACGCAGTATTTT. The entire variable domain, with the rest obtained from reference TRBV28 and TRBJ2-3, is as follows: DVKVTQSSRYLVKRTGEKVFLECVQDMDHENMFWYRQDPGLGLRLIYFSYDVKMKEKGDIPEGYSVSREKKERFSLILESASTNQTSMYLCASSRPGGTDTQYFGPGTRLTVL.

This chain connects TRBV12-5 to TRBJ1-4; D possibly corresponds to TRBD1 (6 bases). This CDR3 region has 14 residues. Trimming took off 6 bases at V and 3 bases at J, with 11 bases between the two ends. CDR1 is LGHNT and CDR2 is FRNRAP in the germline V gene. The CDR3 region is CASGKGGPNEKLFF. Written as DNA, the CDR3 is TGTGCTAGTGGAAAAGGGGGTCCTAATGAAAAACTGTTTTTT. The full variable domain, with the rest looked up from reference TRBV12-5 and TRBJ1-4, is DARVTQTPRHKVTEMGQEVTMRCQPILGHNTVFWYRQTMMQGLELLAYFRNRAPLDDSGMPKDRFSAEMPDATLATLKIQPSEPRDSAVYFCASGKGGPNEKLFFGSGTQLSVL.

In DNA form, the CDR3 reads TGTGCCAGCAGCTTGGCAGCAACTAATGAAAAACTGTTTTTT. The encoded protein is CASSLAATNEKLFF. The chain uses TRBV7-8 and TRBJ1-4; no firm D call. The V gene lost 3 bases and the J gene lost 0 bases, with 5 bases spanning the gap. Germline V gives CDR1 SGHVS, CDR2 FQNEAQ. This CDR3 has 14 residues.

V gene TRBV5-4 combines with J gene TRBJ2-7, with D perhaps matching TRBD2 (5 bases). V was cut by 4 bases and J by 6 bases, with 11 bases left in between. Germline CDR1 and CDR2: SGHNT and YYREEE (reference sequence). This CDR3 region has 12 residues. The CDR3 is CASSPPEGEQYF. The CDR3 nucleotides read TGTGCCAGCAGCCCCCCCGAGGGCGAGCAGTACTTC.

The chain uses TRBV7-9 and TRBJ2-4, with D perhaps TRBD1 (6 bases). This CDR3 has 14 residues. Trimming removed 4 bases from V and 4 bases from J, with 11 bases in between. Germline V gene sequence: CDR1 SEHNR, CDR2 FQNEAQ (reference sequence). CDR3 sequence (DNA): TGTGCCAGCAGCTCGACCGGGACAAAAAACATTCAGTACTTC. Translation: CASSSTGTKNIQYF.

This chain joins TRBV5-8 and TRBJ2-7; 10 nucleotides agree with TRBD2. The germline gives CDR1 SGHTS, CDR2 YDEGEE. V was pared by 0 bases and J by 7 bases, with 7 bases of the junction left unmatched. The CDR3 extends over 15 amino acids. For the CDR3, the DNA is TGTGCCAGCAGCTTGGGACTAGCGGGTCTGGGAGAGCAGTACTTC. Encoded protein: CASSLGLAGLGEQYF.

The V call is TRBV6-1, the J call TRBJ1-6; tentatively, D is TRBD1 (5 bases). Germline loops: CDR1 MNHNS, CDR2 SASEGT. Trimming removed 2 bases from V and 10 bases from J, with 9 bases in between. This CDR3 is 13 amino acids long. The CDR3 DNA reads TGTGCCAGCAGTGAATGGCGGGGCTCACCCCTCCACTTT. Protein sequence: CASSEWRGSPLHF.

The chain is built from TRBV30 and TRBJ2-4, with D possibly TRBD1 on 5 matching bases. Germline V gene data show CDR1 as GTSNPN and CDR2 as SVGIG (reference sequence). The CDR3 has 16 amino acids. V was pared by 2 bases and J by 10 bases, with 24 bases between. The CDR3 protein is CAWSLGRATTEWIQYF. CDR3 DNA: TGTGCCTGGAGTTTGGGCAGGGCAACAACCGAATGGATTCAGTACTTC.

The chain's CDR3 is CASSIGYGLYNEQFF. In nucleotides, the CDR3 is TGTGCCAGTAGTATAGGGTACGGGTTGTACAATGAGCAGTTCTTC. The chain employs TRBV19 and TRBJ2-1; D call uncertain. V lost 1 base and J lost 4, with 11 bases in between. The CDR3 covers 15 residues. CDR1 and CDR2 from the germline V gene are LNHDA and SQIVND (reference sequence).

The chain uses TRBV4-2 and TRBJ2-7; a weak D match, TRBD2 (7 bases). The CDR3 extends over 18 amino acids. V was cut by 3 bases and J by 2 bases, with 23 bases left in between. Germline values: CDR1 LGHNA, CDR2 YNFKEQ. The CDR3 DNA follows: TGTGCCAGCAGCCAGGACCCACAGAGGGGGGGGCTAACCTACGAGCAGTACTTC. Its translation is CASSQDPQRGGLTYEQYF.

This chain uses TRBV2 with TRBJ2-1; D is unresolved. This CDR3 has 16 amino acids. The germline CDR1 and CDR2 sequences are SNHLY and FYNNEI. Between the trimmed V and J ends, which lost 1 base and 5 bases, there was a span of 15 bases. The DNA of the CDR3 is TGTGCCAGCAGTGAAGAGACGAGGTCACTTCACAATGAGCAGTTCTTC. It yields the protein CASSEETRSLHNEQFF.

This clone was seen a single time. The chain links TRBV11-1 to TRBJ1-1; D is possibly TRBD1 (6 bases). Germline V CDR1 and CDR2: SGHAT, FQDESV (reference sequence). The CDR3 loop spans 13 amino acids. Trimming stripped 5 bases from V and 1 base from J, with 8 bases between. The DNA of the CDR3 is TGTGCCAGCAGCCGGACAGCGAACACTGAAGCTTTCTTT. Translation: CASSRTANTEAFF.

The V gene is TRBV6-4, the J gene TRBJ2-5; 9 positions match TRBD2. Germline CDR1 reads MRHNA; CDR2 reads SNTAGT. With V trimmed by 3 bases and J by 1 base, 3 bases remained unmatched. There are 15 residues in the CDR3. The CDR3 DNA is TGTGCCAGCAGTGATGGAGCGGGAGGCCAAGAGACCCAGTACTTC. Its translation: CASSDGAGGQETQYF.

This clone was seen a single time. The chain couples TRBV19 to TRBJ2-1; 7 bases are a match to TRBD1. This CDR3 has 20 residues. CDR1 LNHDA and CDR2 SQIVND come from the germline V gene (reference sequence). The junction had 20 bases not matched to a gene; V was cut back by 6 bases and J by 0 bases. The DNA of the CDR3 is TGTGCCAGTAGACTGGACAGGTCCGGTGGTGGGAGCGACTCCTACAATGAGCAGTTCTTC. Translating it yields CASRLDRSGGGSDSYNEQFF.

This clone is a singleton in its sample. The chain is built from TRBV6-5 and TRBJ1-2, with TRBD1 as a possible D gene (5 bases). Between the trimmed V and J ends, which lost 5 bases and 3 bases, there was a span of 13 bases. The CDR3 is made up of 14 amino acids. Germline V gene data show CDR1 as MNHEY and CDR2 as SVGAGI. CDR3 sequence: CASSKLRGYYGYTF. The CDR3 DNA reads TGTGCCAGCAGTAAACTCCGGGGGTACTATGGCTACACCTTC.

This clone was observed a handful of times. The chain is built from TRBV6-4 and TRBJ2-3; 7 bases line up with TRBD2. This CDR3 comprises 13 residues. Germline values: CDR1 MRHNA, CDR2 SNTAGT. The J segment lost 2 bases and the V segment lost 8 bases, leaving 4 bases of the junction unmatched. This CDR3 is CASGEGHTDTQYF. DNA for the CDR3: TGTGCCAGCGGGGAGGGGCACACAGATACGCAGTATTTT.

The chain links TRBV18 to TRBJ2-5; maybe TRBD2 (5 bases). Between the trimmed V and J ends, which lost 3 bases and 1 base, there was a span of 15 bases. Germline loops: CDR1 KGHSH, CDR2 LQKENI. The CDR3 is 16 amino acids. The CDR3 is CASSPGFPGSQETQYF. The CDR3 nucleotides are TGTGCCAGCTCACCCGGGTTTCCGGGGAGCCAAGAGACCCAGTACTTC. Full variable domain (rest looked up from reference TRBV18 and TRBJ2-5): NAGVMQNPRHLVRRRGQEARLRCSPMKGHSHVYWYRQLPEEGLKFMVYLQKENIIDESGMPKERFSAEFPKEGPSILRIQQVVRGDSAAYFCASSPGFPGSQETQYFGPGTRLLVL.

The sample holds a few counts of this clone. This rearrangement joins TRBV6-1 to TRBJ2-3; 7 nucleotides match TRBD1. The junction had 7 bases not matched to a gene; V was cut back by 5 bases and J by 2 bases. CDR3 length: 15 residues. Germline V gene lookup returns CDR1 MNHNS and CDR2 SASEGT. The CDR3 DNA sequence: TGTGCCAGCAGTTCCCAGGGGGTCCTCACAGATACGCAGTATTTT. It specifies CASSSQGVLTDTQYF.

The V gene is TRBV28, the J gene TRBJ2-3; TRBD1 might be the D (6 bases). Germline assignment: CDR1 MDHEN and CDR2 SYDVKM. This CDR3 has 13 amino acids. Trimming removed 6 bases from V and 4 bases from J, with 11 bases in between. CDR3 in amino acids: CASREGVADTQYF. The CDR3 DNA is TGTGCCAGCAGAGAGGGGGTGGCAGATACGCAGTATTTT.

The chain joins TRBV30 to TRBJ1-2, with 7 positions matching TRBD1. V trimming: 3 bases; J trimming: 4 bases; junction bases outside the gene matches: 2. CDR3 size: 12 residues. Germline V lookup: CDR1 GTSNPN, CDR2 SVGIG (reference sequence). CDR3 DNA: TGTGCCTGGAGCAGGGGGGTCTATGGCTACACCTTC. Its protein product is CAWSRGVYGYTF.

This chain joins TRBV2 and TRBJ1-6, with D unclear. CDR1 SNHLY and CDR2 FYNNEI come from the germline V gene. With 3 bases removed from V and 3 bases from J, the gap between germline ends came to 9 bases. This CDR3 has 15 residues. The CDR3 nucleotides read TGTGCCAGCAGTGAGGAGGTGATCTATAATTCACCCCTCCACTTT. It yields the protein CASSEEVIYNSPLHF.